This TCR beta chain stems from a study of blood T cell repertoires in COVID-19. Turning to the study itself: There were acute and convalescent COVID-19 samples, and they came from the United States, Italy and Spain. T cells, B-cell-depleted T cells, or PBMCs provided the cDNA or gDNA that served as material.

Original handling: Amplification of reference gene primers provided the estimated nucleated cell counts. TCRdb's copy holds only in-frame clones and misses some; the assay was immunoSEQ multiplex PCR. V and J calls and clone size are as listed in that table; D and trimming were resolved from the DNA. The data show about 530,000 clones, less than 90% seen once. V lost 8 bases to trimming and J lost 5 bases; unmatched junction nucleotides: 12. CDR1 MNHEY and CDR2 SVGAGI come from the germline V gene. The CDR3 is made up of 14 amino acids. The Seattle patients joined while their infection was active and were tracked longitudinally afterward.

This TCR derives from a woman in her forties or fifties with COVID-19, enrolled during active disease. The chain has TRBV6-5 and TRBJ2-7, with 7 positions matching TRBD1. Input material: peripheral blood. In nucleotides, the CDR3 is TGTGCCAGCGCCGCGGATGACAGGGCCCACGAGCAGTACTTC. This codes for CASAADDRAHEQYF.